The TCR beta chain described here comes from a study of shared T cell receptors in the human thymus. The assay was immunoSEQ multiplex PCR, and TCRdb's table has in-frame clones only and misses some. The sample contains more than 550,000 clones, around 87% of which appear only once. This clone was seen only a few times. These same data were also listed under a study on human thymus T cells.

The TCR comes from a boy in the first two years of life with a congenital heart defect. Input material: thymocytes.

CDR3 sequence: CATVQQGVGQPQHF. For the CDR3, the DNA is TGTGCCACAGTACAACAGGGGGTCGGTCAGCCCCAGCATTTT. The rearrangement joins TRBV6-1 to TRBJ1-5; 8 nucleotides line up with TRBD1. Looked up from germline, CDR1 is MNHNS and CDR2 is SASEGT. The junction had 11 bases not matched to a gene; V was cut back by 10 bases and J by 6 bases. There are 14 residues in the CDR3.